This TCR beta chain was retrieved from a study of T cell changes during pregnancy in multiple sclerosis. TCRdb's copy holds only in-frame clones and misses some; the assay was immunoSEQ multiplex PCR. Of tens of thousands of clones in the sample, almost 90% were seen once. The CDR3 runs 13 residues. V trimming: 4 bases; J trimming: 8 bases; junction bases outside the gene matches: 4. Germline assignment: CDR1 WNHNN and CDR2 SYGVQD (reference sequence). The origin of this receptor is a female donor in good health, enrolled as a control in a pregnancy study. Specimen: peripheral blood, collected after pregnancy. The rearrangement joins TRBV10-1 to TRBJ2-2; 7 positions agree with TRBD1. CDR3: CASSGQGLGELFF. The CDR3 coding sequence is TGCGCCAGCAGTGGACAGGGTTTAGGGGAGCTGTTTTTT.